The clone carrying this T cell receptor (beta chain) was seen once. Its specificity is unknown. These data originate in a study of radiotherapy plus CTLA-4 blockade in lung cancer. Study-level information: Among enrolled patients, less than 20% responded and about 34% achieved disease control. General study findings and limits: Strongest reported response predictors: early blood clone changes and post-radiation interferon-beta. Expansion in blood of tumor-derived TCR clones was seen after radiotherapy plus ipilimumab.

The data were produced by immunoSEQ multiplex PCR, yet TCRdb's version contains in-frame clones alone and is incomplete. Here the sample spans roughly 69,000 clones, roughly four fifths being singletons. The germline CDR1 and CDR2 sequences are MNHNS and SASEGT. V lost 4 bases to trimming and J lost 0 bases, with 9 bases between them. This CDR3 contains 14 residues. Lung cancer patients with chemo-refractory metastatic non-small-cell disease were given focal radiation plus CTLA-4 blockade with ipilimumab. This specimen was peripheral blood, taken from a patient treated with radiotherapy plus ipilimumab. The chain couples TRBV6-1 to TRBJ1-1; a weak D match, TRBD1 (5 bases). This clonotype originated in a human donor with non-small cell lung cancer whose response to radiotherapy plus ipilimumab could not be evaluated. Some clones in this sample may be carry-over from other donors' samples. The CDR3 reads CASSVGGLNTEAFF. CDR3 nucleotide sequence: TGTGCCAGCAGTGTGGGGGGGTTGAACACTGAAGCTTTCTTT.